This T cell receptor (beta chain) originates from a study of CD8+ T cells in alopecia areata. V was trimmed by 4 bases and J by 5 bases, leaving 7 bases between them. The CDR3 has 12 amino acids. The germline V gene encodes CDR1 SEHNR and CDR2 FQNEAQ (reference sequence). In the case of this clone: What it binds is not known.

The sample's treatment: oral pan-JAK inhibitor, 5-10 mg twice daily. Findings of the study overall: Scalp and blood retained many expanded lesional clones during tofacitinib. Against the mouse data, patients shared TCRs less clearly, possibly for HLA reasons.

It was cDNA, reverse transcribed from extracted RNA, that served as the sequencing template. Libraries were prepared by immunoSEQ multiplex PCR; TCRdb keeps only in-frame clonotypes and omits some of them. This sample has 130,000 to 150,000 clones; around four fifths occur once, and the top ten carry just under 25%. This specimen was CD8+ T cells sorted from blood, taken at week 4, from a patient treated with tofacitinib. The source is a human donor with alopecia areata. The chain uses TRBV7-9 and TRBJ2-3; either TRBD1 or TRBD2 may fit D (5 bases each). CDR3 sequence: CASSWDVDTQYF. Here the CDR3 DNA reads TGTGCCAGCAGCTGGGACGTAGATACGCAGTATTTT.